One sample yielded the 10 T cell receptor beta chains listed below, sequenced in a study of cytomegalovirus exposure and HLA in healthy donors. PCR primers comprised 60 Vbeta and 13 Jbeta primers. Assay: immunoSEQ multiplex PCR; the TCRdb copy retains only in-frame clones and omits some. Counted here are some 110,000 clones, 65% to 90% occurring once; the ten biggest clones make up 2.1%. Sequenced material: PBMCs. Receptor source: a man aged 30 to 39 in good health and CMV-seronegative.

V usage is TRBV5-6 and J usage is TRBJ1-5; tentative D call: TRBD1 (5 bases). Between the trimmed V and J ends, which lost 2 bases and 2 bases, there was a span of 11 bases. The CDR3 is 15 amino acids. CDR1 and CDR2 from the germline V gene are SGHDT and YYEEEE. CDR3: CASSFRAPGNQPQHF. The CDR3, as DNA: TGTGCCAGCAGCTTCAGGGCACCTGGCAATCAGCCCCAGCATTTT.

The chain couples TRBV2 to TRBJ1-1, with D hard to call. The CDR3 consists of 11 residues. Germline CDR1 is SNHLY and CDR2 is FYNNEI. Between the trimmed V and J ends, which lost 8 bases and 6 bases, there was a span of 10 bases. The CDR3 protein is CASWGGSEAFF. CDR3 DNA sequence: TGTGCCAGCTGGGGAGGGTCTGAAGCTTTCTTT.

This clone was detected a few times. The CDR3 region is CASSPSDGIRWEYF. Written as DNA, the CDR3 is TGTGCCAGCAGCCCCTCGGACGGGATTAGGTGGGAGTACTTC. The genes are TRBV28 and TRBJ2-7, with D perhaps matching TRBD2 (5 bases). The germline gives CDR1 MDHEN, CDR2 SYDVKM. The CDR3 spans 14 residues. V shed 6 bases and J shed 11 bases, with 23 bases lying between them.

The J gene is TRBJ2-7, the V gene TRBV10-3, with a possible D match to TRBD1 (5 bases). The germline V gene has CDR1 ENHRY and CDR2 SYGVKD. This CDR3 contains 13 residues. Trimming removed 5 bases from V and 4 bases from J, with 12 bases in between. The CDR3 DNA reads TGTGCCATCAGTAGTGACAGCTATTACGAGCAGTACTTC. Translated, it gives CAISSDSYYEQYF.

CDR3 nucleotides: TGTGCCAGCAGCCTAGGGGCAAGCGGGGGGGACGCAGATACGCAGTATTTT. It encodes CASSLGASGGDADTQYF. The genes are TRBV7-2 and TRBJ2-3; 10 nucleotides align to TRBD2. Germline-derived CDR1 and CDR2 are SGHTA and FQGNSA. This CDR3 region has 17 residues. Trimming removed 5 bases from V and 4 bases from J; junction bases left unmatched: 12.

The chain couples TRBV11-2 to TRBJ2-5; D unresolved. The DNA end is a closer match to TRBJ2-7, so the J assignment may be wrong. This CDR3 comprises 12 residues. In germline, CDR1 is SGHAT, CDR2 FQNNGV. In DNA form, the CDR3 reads TGTGCCAGCAGCAGTTCCGCCTACGAGCAGTACTTC. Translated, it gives CASSSSAYEQYF.

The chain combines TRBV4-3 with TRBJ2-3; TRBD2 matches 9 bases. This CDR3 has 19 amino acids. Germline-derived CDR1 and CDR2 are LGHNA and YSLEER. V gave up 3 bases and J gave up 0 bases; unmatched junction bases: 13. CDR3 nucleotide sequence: TGCGCCAGCAGCCAGGGCGGGGGGGTGTTGTCGGGGAGCACAGATACGCAGTATTTT. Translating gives CASSQGGGVLSGSTDTQYF.

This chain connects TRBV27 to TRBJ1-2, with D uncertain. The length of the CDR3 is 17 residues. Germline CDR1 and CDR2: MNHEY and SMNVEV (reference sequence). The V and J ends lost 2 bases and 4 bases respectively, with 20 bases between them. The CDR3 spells CASSLGPGVKGGYGYTF. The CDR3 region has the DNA TGTGCCAGCAGTTTAGGGCCAGGAGTTAAAGGAGGCTATGGCTACACCTTC.

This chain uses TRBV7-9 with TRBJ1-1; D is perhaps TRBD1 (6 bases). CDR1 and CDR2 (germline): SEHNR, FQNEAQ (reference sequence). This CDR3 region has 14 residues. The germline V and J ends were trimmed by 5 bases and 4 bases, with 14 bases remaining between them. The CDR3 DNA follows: TGTGCCAGCAGCCTGCAGGGGATCGGCACTGAAGCTTTCTTT. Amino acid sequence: CASSLQGIGTEAFF.

The CDR3 region is CASSPRYGDGELFF. The CDR3 bases are TGTGCCAGCTCACCACGGTACGGGGACGGGGAGCTGTTTTTT. V and J are TRBV18 and TRBJ2-2, with D maybe TRBD2 (5 bases). CDR1 and CDR2 from the germline V gene are KGHSH and LQKENI. CDR3 length equals 14 residues. The V end lost 1 base, the J end lost 7 bases, and 10 bases lay between the germline ends.